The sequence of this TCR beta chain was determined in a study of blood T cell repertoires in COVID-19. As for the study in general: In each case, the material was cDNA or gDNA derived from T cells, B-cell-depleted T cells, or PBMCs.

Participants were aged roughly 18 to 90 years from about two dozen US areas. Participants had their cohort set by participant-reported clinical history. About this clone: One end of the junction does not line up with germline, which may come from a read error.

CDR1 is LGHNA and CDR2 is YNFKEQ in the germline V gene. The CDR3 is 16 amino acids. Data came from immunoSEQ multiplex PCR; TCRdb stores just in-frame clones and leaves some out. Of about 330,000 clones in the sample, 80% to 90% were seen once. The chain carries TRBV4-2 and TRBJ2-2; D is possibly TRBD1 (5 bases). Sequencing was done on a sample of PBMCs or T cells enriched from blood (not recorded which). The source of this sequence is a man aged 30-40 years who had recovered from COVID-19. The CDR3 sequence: CASSLKSAGGAGELFF. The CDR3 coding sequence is TGTGCCAGCAGCCTAAAATCCGCTGGTGGGGCCGGAGAGCTGTTTTTT.